This TCR beta chain was retrieved from a study of response to subunit inactivated influenza vaccine. Study observations and caveats: After each seasonal influenza vaccination, few new T cells are recruited, the authors suggested.

The CDR3 spans 14 residues. With 6 bases clipped from V and 2 bases from J, the junction kept 9 bases outside the gene matches. Germline-derived CDR1 and CDR2 are SQVTM and ANQGSEA. From the RT-PCR reads, TCRdb called clonotypes with MiXCR, one entry per CDR3 protein. The top ten hold about a tenth of the sample, which has 750,000 to 850,000 distinct CDR3 sequences, about a fifth seen once. This clonotype was seen only a few times. Its antigen is as yet unknown. The J gene is TRBJ2-5, the V gene TRBV29-1, with 7 bases aligning to TRBD1. The input for sequencing was PBMCs from blood, taken about 5 days after vaccination. This clonotype originated in a man aged 50 to 59 who received an inactivated influenza vaccine. The CDR3 loop is CSVWTGRAQETQYF. DNA of the CDR3: TGCAGCGTGTGGACAGGCAGGGCACAAGAGACCCAGTACTTC.